The next 7 T cell receptor beta chains were all read from a single sample in a study of glioma-infiltrating T cells. Using RNA template, CDR3s of TCR alpha and beta were amplified with iRepertoire arm-PCR. In TCRdb, the multiplex PCR reads were re-called with MiXCR into one record per CDR3 protein. Here the sample spans roughly 130,000 distinct CDR3 sequences, around 25% being singletons. Material: glioma tissue, nonneoplastic brain tissue, or PBMCs (not recorded which). The receptors shown here come from a human donor with low-grade glioma or glioblastoma, undergoing nonglioma brain surgery, or in good health (not recorded which).

With respect to this clonotype: It may be a read error: a sequence one base away is much more abundant. V and J are TRBV27 and TRBJ1-2, with D hard to call. Germline V gives CDR1 MNHEY, CDR2 SMNVEV (reference sequence). This CDR3 comprises 15 residues. Written as DNA, the CDR3 is TGTGCCGGCAGCCCCGCCCGGCGAGCTAACTATGGCTACACCTTC. Translating gives CAGSPARRANYGYTF.

This clonotype was detected once. The chain has TRBV7-9 and TRBJ1-3; D possibly corresponds to TRBD1 (6 bases). Trimming shortened V by 8 bases and J by 0 bases, and 11 bases separated the two germline ends. Germline V gene sequence: CDR1 SEHNR, CDR2 FQNEAQ (reference sequence). The CDR3 runs 14 residues. The CDR3 sequence: CASGRQDSGNTIYF. For the CDR3, the DNA is TGTGCCAGCGGTCGACAGGACTCTGGAAACACCATATATTTT.

A note on this clonotype: This sequence may be a read error, since a much larger clone differs from it by one base. The genes are TRBV7-4 and TRBJ2-3; no definite D call. Between the trimmed V and J ends, which lost 0 bases and 6 bases, there was a span of 7 bases. This CDR3 is 13 amino acids long. In germline, CDR1 is SGHVT, CDR2 SQSDAQ. The CDR3 loop reads CASSLASLDTQYF. For the CDR3, the DNA is TGTGCCAGCAGCTTAGCCTCGCTGGATACGCAGTATTTT.

For this clonotype: A junction boundary mismatches the germline segment, possibly from a read error. The rearrangement links TRBV6-1 to TRBJ2-1; 9 bases agree with TRBD2. CDR3 length: 13 amino acids. Germline CDR1 is MNHNS and CDR2 is SASEGT. The CDR3, as DNA: TGTGCCAGCGGAGCGGGGGGCTACAATGAGCAGCTCTTC. It is translated as CASGAGGYNEQLF.

This chain joins TRBV24-1 and TRBJ2-3; D tentatively fits TRBD1 or TRBD2 (5 bases each). The CDR3 is 13 residues long. CDR1 and CDR2 (germline): KGHDR, SFDVKD. V was shortened by 1 base and J by 10 bases, with 11 bases between the two germline ends. CDR3 sequence reads: CATSDFGATSQYF. The CDR3 nucleotides read TGTGCCACCAGTGATTTCGGGGCAACATCGCAGTATTTT.

The chain recombines TRBV14 with TRBJ2-7; D is perhaps TRBD1 (5 bases). The germline V gene encodes CDR1 SGHDN and CDR2 FVKESK. The CDR3 consists of 13 residues. The CDR3 spells CSSSLTLRTPQYV. In nucleotides, the CDR3 is TGTTCCAGCAGCCTAACTCTCCGGACACCGCAGTACGTC.

This clonotype has at least ten counts. The chain has TRBV20-1 and TRBJ2-1, with TRBD2 matching 7 bases. Germline V gene sequence: CDR1 DFQATT, CDR2 SNEGSKA (reference sequence). The V segment lost 5 bases and the J segment 10 bases; nucleotides outside the gene matches: 11. The CDR3 loop spans 13 amino acids. The CDR3 loop reads CSAVRRTRSEQFF. The DNA of the CDR3 is TGCAGTGCTGTTCGGAGGACTAGAAGCGAGCAGTTCTTC.